Detailed here is one TCR beta chain. Random hexamers were used to reverse transcribe the RNA input (about 0.5 to 1 ug). Via MiXCR, TCRdb re-called the immunoSEQ multiplex PCR reads, giving one row per CDR3 protein. The data hold over 120,000 distinct CDR3 sequences, with 94% observed a single time. This CDR3 is 13 amino acids long. V lost 8 bases and J lost 13; bases outside the gene matches: 16. Germline CDR1 is ENHRY and CDR2 is SYGVKD. Sequencing targeted TCR beta in blood CD8+ and CD4+ T cells. Negative isolation yielded the CD8+ and CD4+ T cells, while FACS enriched the TEMRA cells. This sample is drawn from a study of CD8 T cells in Susac syndrome.

This TCR came from a human donor in good health. The material sequenced was CD4+ T cells from PBMCs. The chain uses TRBV10-3 and TRBJ2-5, with TRBD2 matching 7 bases. The DNA for the CDR3 is TGTGCCATCGCACGGGAGGCCGGCGAATCGCGGTACTTC. This encodes CAIAREAGESRYF.